This TCR beta chain was sequenced for a study of T cell responses to AZD1222 COVID-19 vaccine. Method: immunoSEQ multiplex PCR; TCRdb's copy keeps in-frame clones and lacks some. The table has tens of thousands of clones, 70% to 85% seen once. This clone was observed a handful of times. Germline V gene data show CDR1 as KGHDR and CDR2 as SFDVKD. This CDR3 has 16 amino acids. Germline trimming cut 1 base from V and 4 bases from J; bases unmatched to any gene: 7. V usage is TRBV24-1 and J usage is TRBJ2-5; TRBD1 agrees at 8 bases. This TCR came from an adult in good health. The sample was peripheral blood, taken on day 0 of AZD1222 vaccination. CDR3: CATSDFARGLGETQYF. CDR3 nucleotides: TGTGCCACCAGTGATTTCGCCAGGGGGCTGGGAGAGACCCAGTACTTC.